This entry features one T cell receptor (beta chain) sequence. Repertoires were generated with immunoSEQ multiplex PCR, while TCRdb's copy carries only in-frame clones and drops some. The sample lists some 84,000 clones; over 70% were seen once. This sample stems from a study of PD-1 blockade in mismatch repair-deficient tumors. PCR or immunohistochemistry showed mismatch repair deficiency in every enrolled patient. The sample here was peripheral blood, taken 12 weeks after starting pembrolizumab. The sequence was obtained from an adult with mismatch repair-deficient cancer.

The CDR3 sequence is CASSQDRSDGQETQYF. CDR3 in DNA: TGCGCCAGCAGCCAAGATCGTAGTGACGGACAAGAGACCCAGTACTTC. The chain has TRBV4-3 and TRBJ2-5; D gene ambiguous. Between the trimmed V and J ends, which lost 0 bases and 2 bases, there was a span of 13 bases. Germline V gives CDR1 LGHNA, CDR2 YSLEER. The CDR3 is 16 residues long.